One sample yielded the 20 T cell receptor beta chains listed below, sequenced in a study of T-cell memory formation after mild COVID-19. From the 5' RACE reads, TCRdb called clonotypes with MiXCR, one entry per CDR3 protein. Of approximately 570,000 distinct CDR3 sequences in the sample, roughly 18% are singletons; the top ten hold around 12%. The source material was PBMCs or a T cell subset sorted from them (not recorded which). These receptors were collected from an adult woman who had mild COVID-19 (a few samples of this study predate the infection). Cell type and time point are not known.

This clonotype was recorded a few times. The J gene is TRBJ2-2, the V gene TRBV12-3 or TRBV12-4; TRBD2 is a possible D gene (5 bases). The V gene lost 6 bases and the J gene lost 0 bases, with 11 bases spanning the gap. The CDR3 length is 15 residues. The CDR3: CASSQAGANTGELFF. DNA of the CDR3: TGTGCCAGCAGCCAGGCGGGCGCGAACACCGGGGAGCTGTTTTTT.

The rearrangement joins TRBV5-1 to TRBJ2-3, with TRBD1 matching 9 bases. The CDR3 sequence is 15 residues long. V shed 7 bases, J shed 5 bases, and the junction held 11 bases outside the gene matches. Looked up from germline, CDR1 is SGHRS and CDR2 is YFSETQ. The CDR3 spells CASGEPGQGKDTQYF. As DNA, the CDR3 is TGCGCCAGCGGTGAGCCGGGACAGGGTAAAGATACGCAGTATTTT.

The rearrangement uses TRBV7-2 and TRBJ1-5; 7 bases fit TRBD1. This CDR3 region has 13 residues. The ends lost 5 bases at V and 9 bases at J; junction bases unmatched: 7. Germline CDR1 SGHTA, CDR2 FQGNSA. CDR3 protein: CASSAGQKRPQHF. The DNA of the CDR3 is TGTGCCAGCAGCGCGGGACAGAAACGGCCCCAGCATTTT.

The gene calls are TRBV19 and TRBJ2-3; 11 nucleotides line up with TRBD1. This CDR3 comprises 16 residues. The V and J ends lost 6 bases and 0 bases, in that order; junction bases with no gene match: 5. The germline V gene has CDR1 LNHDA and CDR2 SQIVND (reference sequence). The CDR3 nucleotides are TGTGCCAGTAGGGACAGGGGGCGGGGGAGCACAGATACGCAGTATTTT. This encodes CASRDRGRGSTDTQYF.

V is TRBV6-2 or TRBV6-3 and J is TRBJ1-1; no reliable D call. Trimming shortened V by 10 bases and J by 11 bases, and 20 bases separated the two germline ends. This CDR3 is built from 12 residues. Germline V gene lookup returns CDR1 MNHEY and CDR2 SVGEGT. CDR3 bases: TGTGCCACTTTGGGGAGGATGTCGGACGCTTTCTTT. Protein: CATLGRMSDAFF.

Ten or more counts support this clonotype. The chain's CDR3 is CASRRDVQETQYF. The CDR3 nucleotides read TGTGCCAGCAGAAGGGATGTCCAAGAGACCCAGTACTTC. The V call is TRBV4-2, the J call TRBJ2-5; D gene ambiguous. The CDR3 sequence is 13 residues long. CDR1 is LGHNA and CDR2 is YNFKEQ in the germline V gene. V lost 6 bases and J lost 1, with 9 bases in between.

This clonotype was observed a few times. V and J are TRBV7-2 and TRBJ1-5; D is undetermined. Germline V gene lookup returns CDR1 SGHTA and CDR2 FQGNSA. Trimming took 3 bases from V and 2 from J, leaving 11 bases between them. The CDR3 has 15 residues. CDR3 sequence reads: CASSFSPGGNQPQHF. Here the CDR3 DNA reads TGTGCCAGCAGCTTTTCGCCCGGAGGCAATCAGCCCCAGCATTTT.

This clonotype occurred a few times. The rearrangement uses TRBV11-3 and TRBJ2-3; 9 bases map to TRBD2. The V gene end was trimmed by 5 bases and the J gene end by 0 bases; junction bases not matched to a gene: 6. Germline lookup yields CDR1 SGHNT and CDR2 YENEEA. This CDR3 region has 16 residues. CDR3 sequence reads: CASSPIAGVSTDTQYF. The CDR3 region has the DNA TGTGCCAGCAGCCCAATAGCGGGGGTTAGCACAGATACGCAGTATTTT.

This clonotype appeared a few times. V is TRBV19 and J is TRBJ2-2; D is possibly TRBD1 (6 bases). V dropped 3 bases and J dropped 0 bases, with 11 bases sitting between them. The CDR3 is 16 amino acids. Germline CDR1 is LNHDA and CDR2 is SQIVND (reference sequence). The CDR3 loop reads CASSISHRANTGELFF. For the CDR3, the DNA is TGTGCCAGTAGTATTTCGCACAGGGCGAACACCGGGGAGCTGTTTTTT.

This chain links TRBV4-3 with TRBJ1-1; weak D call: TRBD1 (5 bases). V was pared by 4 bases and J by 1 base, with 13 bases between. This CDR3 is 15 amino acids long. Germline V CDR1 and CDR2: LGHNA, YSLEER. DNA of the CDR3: TGCGCCAGCAGCCGTTCAGGGTTCGGGAACACTGAAGCTTTCTTT. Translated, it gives CASSRSGFGNTEAFF.

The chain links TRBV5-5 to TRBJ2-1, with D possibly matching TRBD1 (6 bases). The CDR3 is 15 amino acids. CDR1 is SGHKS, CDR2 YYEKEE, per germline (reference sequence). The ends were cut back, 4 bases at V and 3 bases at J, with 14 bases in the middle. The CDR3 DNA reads TGTGCCAGCAGCCCACAGGGAGTTATCTACAATGAGCAGTTCTTC. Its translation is CASSPQGVIYNEQFF.

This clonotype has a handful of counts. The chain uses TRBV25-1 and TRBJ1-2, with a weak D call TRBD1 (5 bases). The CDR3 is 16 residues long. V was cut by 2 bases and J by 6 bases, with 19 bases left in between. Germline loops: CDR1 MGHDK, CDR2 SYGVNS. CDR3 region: CASSEPHNRGKDGYTF. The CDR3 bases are TGTGCCAGCAGTGAACCCCACAATCGGGGCAAGGATGGCTACACCTTC.

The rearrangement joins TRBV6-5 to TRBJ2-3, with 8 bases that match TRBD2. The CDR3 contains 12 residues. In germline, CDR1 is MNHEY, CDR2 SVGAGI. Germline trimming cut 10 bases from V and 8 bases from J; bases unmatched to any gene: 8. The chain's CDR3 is CATRSGGSTQYF. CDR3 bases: TGTGCCACCCGGTCGGGGGGGAGTACGCAGTATTTT.

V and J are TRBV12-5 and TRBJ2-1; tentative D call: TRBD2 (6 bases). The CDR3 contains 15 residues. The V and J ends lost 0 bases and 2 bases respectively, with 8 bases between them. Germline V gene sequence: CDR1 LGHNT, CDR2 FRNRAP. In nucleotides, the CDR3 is TGTGCTAGTGGTTTGGTGGGACTCGCCTACAATGAGCAGTTCTTC. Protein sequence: CASGLVGLAYNEQFF.

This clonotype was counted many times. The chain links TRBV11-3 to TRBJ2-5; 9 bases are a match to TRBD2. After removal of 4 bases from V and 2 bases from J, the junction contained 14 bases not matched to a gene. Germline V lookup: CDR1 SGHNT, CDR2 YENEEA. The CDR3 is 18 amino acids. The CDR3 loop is CASSYDHRLADTQETQYF. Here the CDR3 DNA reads TGTGCCAGCAGCTACGACCATCGACTAGCGGATACTCAAGAGACCCAGTACTTC.

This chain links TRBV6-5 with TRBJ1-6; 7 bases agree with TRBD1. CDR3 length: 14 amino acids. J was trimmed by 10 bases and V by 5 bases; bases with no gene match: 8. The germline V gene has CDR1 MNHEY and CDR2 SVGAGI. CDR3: CASSTLTGLSPLHF. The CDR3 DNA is TGTGCCAGCAGTACCTTGACAGGGTTATCACCCCTCCACTTT.

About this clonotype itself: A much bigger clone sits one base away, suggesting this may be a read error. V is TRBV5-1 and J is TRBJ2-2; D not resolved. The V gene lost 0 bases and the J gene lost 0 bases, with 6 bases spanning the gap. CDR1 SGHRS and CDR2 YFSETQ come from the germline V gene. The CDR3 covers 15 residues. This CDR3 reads CASSLGHTNTGELFF. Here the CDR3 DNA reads TGCGCCAGCAGCTTGGGACATACGAACACCGGGGAGCTGTTTTTT.

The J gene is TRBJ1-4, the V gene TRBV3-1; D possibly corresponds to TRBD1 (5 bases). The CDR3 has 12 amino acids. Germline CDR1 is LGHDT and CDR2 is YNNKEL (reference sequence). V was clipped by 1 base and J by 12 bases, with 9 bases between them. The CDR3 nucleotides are TGTGCCAGCAGCCAAGGAGGGGCCCAACTGTTTTTT. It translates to CASSQGGAQLFF.

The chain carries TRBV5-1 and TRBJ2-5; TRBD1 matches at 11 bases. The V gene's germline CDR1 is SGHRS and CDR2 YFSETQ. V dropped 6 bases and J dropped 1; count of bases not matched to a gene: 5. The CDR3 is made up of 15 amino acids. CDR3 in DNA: TGCGCCAGCACAAGGACAGGGGGCCCCCAAGAGACCCAGTACTTC. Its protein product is CASTRTGGPQETQYF.

The CDR3 spells CSALTGDVSGGQYF. As DNA, the CDR3 is TGCAGTGCTTTGACAGGGGACGTGTCTGGAGGGCAGTATTTT. V and J are TRBV20-1 and TRBJ2-3; 8 nucleotides line up with TRBD1. Germline CDR1 and CDR2: DFQATT and SNEGSKA (reference sequence). Germline trimming cut 5 bases from V and 11 bases from J; bases unmatched to any gene: 15. The length of the CDR3 is 14 residues.